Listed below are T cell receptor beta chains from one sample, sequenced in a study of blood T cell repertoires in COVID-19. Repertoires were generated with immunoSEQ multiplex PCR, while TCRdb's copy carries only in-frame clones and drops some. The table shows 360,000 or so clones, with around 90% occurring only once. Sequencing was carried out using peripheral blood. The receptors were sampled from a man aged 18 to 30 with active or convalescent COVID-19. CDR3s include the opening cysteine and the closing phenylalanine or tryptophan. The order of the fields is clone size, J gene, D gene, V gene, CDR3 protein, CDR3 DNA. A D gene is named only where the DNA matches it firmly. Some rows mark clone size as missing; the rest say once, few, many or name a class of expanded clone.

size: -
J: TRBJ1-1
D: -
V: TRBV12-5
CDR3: CASGLVLRDLGNTEAFF
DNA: TGTGCTAGTGGTTTGGTTTTACGGGATTTGGGGAACACTGAAGCTTTCTTT

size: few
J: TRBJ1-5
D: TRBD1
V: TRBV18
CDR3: CATTGETGKNQPQHF
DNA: TGTGCCACCACGGGGGAGACAGGGAAAAATCAGCCCCAGCATTTT

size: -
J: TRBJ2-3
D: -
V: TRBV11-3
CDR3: CASSQTRVGVEADTQYF
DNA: TGTGCCAGCAGCCAAACGAGGGTGGGAGTAGAGGCAGATACGCAGTATTTT

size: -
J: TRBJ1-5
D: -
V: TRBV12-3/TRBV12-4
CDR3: CASSFSGGQPQHF
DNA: TGTGCCAGCAGTTTTTCGGGGGGGCAGCCCCAGCATTTT

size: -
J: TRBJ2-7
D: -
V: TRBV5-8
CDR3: CASRRTGTYEQYF
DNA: TGTGCCAGCAGACGTACAGGGACCTACGAGCAGTACTTC

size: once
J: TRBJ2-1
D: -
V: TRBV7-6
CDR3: CASSPGSNEQFF
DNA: TGTGCCAGCAGCCCGGGGTCCAATGAGCAGTTCTTC

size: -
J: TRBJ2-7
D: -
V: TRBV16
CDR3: CASSQGRTDYEQYF
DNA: TGTGCCAGCAGCCAGGGACGGACAGACTACGAGCAGTACTTC

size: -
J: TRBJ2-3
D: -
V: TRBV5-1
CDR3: CASSLRGAGSDTQYF
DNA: TGCGCCAGCAGCTTAAGGGGCGCAGGGTCAGATACGCAGTATTTT

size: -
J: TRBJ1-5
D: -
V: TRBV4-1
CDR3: CASSPQAVPHQPQHF
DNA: TGCGCCAGCAGCCCCCAGGCAGTCCCCCATCAGCCCCAGCATTTT

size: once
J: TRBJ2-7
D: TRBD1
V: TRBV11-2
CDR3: CASSLRRDSSHEQYF
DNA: TGTGCCAGCAGCTTGCGACGGGACAGTAGCCACGAGCAGTACTTC

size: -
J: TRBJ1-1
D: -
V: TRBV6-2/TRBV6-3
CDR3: CASSYWEMNTEAFF
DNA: TGTGCCAGCAGTTACTGGGAGATGAACACTGAAGCTTTCTTT

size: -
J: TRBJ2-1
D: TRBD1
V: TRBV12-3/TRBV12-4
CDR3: CASSIQGAGEQFF
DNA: TGTGCCAGCAGTATACAGGGGGCGGGTGAGCAGTTCTTC

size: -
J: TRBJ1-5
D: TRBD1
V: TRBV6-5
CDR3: CASTADRGNQPQHF
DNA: TGTGCCAGCACCGCGGACAGGGGGAACCAGCCCCAGCATTTT

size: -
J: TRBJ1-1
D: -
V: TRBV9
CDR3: CASSVWLDTEAFF
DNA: TGTGCCAGCAGCGTATGGCTCGACACTGAAGCTTTCTTT

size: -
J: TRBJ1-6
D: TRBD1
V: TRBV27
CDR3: CASSLMWTGGGSPLHF
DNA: TGTGCCAGCAGTCTGATGTGGACAGGGGGAGGCTCACCCCTCCACTTT

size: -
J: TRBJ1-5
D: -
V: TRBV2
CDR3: CASSLQTGYNQPQHF
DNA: TGTGCCAGCAGCCTTCAGACGGGGTACAATCAGCCCCAGCATTTT

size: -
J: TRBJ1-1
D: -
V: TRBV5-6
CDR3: CASISGVYTEAFF
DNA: TGTGCCAGCATCTCGGGGGTCTACACTGAAGCTTTCTTT

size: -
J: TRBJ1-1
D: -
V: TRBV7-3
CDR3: CASSLMGQGSTEAFF
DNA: TGTGCCAGCAGCTTAATGGGTCAGGGATCCACTGAAGCTTTCTTT

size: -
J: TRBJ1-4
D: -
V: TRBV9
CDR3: CASSTSRGRLTNEKLFF
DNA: TGTGCCAGCAGCACCTCCAGGGGAAGGTTGACTAATGAAAAACTGTTTTTT

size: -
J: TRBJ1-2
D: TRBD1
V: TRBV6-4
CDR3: CASTNHRDRGVLNYGYTF
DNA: TGTGCCAGCACAAATCACCGGGACAGGGGGGTACTTAACTATGGCTACACCTTC

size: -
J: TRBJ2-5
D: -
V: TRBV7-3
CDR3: CASSVGFGGQETQYF
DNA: TGTGCCAGCAGCGTAGGGTTTGGAGGTCAAGAGACCCAGTACTTC

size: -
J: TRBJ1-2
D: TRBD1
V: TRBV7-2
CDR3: CASSPTGEFNGYTF
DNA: TGTGCCAGCAGCCCTACAGGGGAGTTTAATGGCTACACCTTC

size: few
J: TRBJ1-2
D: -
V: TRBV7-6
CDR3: CASSSQGRGLYGYTF
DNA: TGTGCCAGCAGCTCCCAAGGACGGGGACTTTATGGCTACACCTTC

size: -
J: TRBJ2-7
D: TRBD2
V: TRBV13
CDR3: CASSLGGLADYEQYF
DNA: TGTGCCAGCAGCTTAGGAGGACTAGCGGACTACGAGCAGTACTTC

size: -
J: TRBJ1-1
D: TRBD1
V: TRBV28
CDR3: CASSLRGLPEAFF
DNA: TGTGCCAGCAGTTTGAGGGGGCTTCCTGAAGCTTTCTTT

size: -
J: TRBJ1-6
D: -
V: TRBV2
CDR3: CASSAGTPNSPLHF
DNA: TGTGCCAGCAGTGCCGGGACACCAAATTCACCCCTCCACTTT

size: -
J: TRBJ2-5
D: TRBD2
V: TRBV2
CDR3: CASNGGRAETQYF
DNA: TGTGCCAGCAACGGCGGGAGAGCGGAGACCCAGTACTTC

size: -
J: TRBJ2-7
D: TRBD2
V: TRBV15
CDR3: CATSAGTSVSYEQYF
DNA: TGTGCCACCAGCGCCGGGACTAGCGTTTCCTACGAGCAGTACTTC

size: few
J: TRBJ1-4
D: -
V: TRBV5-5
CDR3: CASSLTGPNEKLFF
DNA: TGTGCCAGCAGCTTGACAGGACCTAATGAAAAACTGTTTTTT

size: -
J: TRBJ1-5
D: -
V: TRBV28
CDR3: CASTNSGNQPQHF
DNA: TGTGCCAGCACCAATTCGGGTAATCAGCCCCAGCATTTT

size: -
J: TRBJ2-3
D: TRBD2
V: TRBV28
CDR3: CASSEWGLVADTQYF
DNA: TGTGCCAGCAGCGAATGGGGACTAGTGGCAGATACGCAGTATTTT

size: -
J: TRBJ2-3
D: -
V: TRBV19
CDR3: CASSPPGGDTQYF
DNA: TGTGCCAGTAGCCCACCGGGTGGAGATACGCAGTATTTT

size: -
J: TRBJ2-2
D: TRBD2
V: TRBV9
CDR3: CASTPGLAGGRTGELFF
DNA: TGTGCCAGCACTCCGGGACTAGCGGGGGGGCGGACCGGGGAGCTGTTTTTT

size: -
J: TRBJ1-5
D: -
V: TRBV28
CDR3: CASSFVWVGALSNQPQHF
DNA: TGTGCCAGCAGTTTCGTTTGGGTGGGGGCCCTTAGCAATCAGCCCCAGCATTTT

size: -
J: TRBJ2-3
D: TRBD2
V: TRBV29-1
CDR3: CSVRTSGLTDTQYF
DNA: TGCAGCGTTAGGACTAGCGGGCTCACAGATACGCAGTATTTT

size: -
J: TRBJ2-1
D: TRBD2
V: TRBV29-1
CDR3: CSVPRGERGGLNEQFF
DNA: TGCAGCGTCCCACGGGGGGAGCGGGGGGGCCTCAATGAGCAGTTCTTC

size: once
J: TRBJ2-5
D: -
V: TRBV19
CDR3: CATETRHGGQETQYF
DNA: TGTGCCACCGAAACTAGGCATGGCGGTCAAGAGACCCAGTACTTC

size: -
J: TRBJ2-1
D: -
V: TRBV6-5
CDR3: CASSSLDRPYNEQFF
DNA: TGTGCCAGCAGTTCCCTGGACAGACCATACAATGAGCAGTTCTTC

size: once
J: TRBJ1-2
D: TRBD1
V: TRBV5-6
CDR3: CASSKGQNYGYTF
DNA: TGTGCCAGCAGCAAGGGACAGAACTATGGCTACACCTTC

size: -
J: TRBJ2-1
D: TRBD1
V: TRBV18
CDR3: CASSTGQGRGGRHEQFF
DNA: TGTGCCAGCTCTACGGGACAGGGAAGAGGAGGACGCCATGAGCAGTTCTTC

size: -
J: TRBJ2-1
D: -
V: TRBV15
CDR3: CATSDTTGEQFF
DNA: TGTGCCACCAGCGATACCACAGGCGAGCAGTTCTTC

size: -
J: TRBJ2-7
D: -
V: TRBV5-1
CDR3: CASSEKSRGRYEQYF
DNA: TGCGCCAGCAGCGAAAAGAGCCGGGGAAGGTACGAGCAGTACTTC

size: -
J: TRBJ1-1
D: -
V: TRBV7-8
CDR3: CASSLVGRSGGNTEAFF
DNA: TGTGCCAGCAGCTTAGTAGGGCGGTCGGGGGGGAACACTGAAGCTTTCTTT

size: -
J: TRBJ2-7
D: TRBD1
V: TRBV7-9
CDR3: CASSYSLDRMGEQYF
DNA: TGTGCCAGCAGCTATAGTTTGGACAGGATGGGCGAGCAGTACTTC

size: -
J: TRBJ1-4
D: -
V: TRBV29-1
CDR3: CSANATNEKLFF
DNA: TGCAGCGCTAATGCAACTAATGAAAAACTGTTTTTT

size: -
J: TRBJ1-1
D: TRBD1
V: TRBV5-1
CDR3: CASSLGGTGSTGTEAFF
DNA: TGCGCCAGCAGCTTGGGGGGGACAGGGTCCACGGGCACTGAAGCTTTCTTT

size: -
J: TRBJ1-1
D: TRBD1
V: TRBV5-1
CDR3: CASSLEGAGGVNTEAFF
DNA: TGCGCCAGCAGCTTGGAGGGGGCAGGGGGAGTGAACACTGAAGCTTTCTTT

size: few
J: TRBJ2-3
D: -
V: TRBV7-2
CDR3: CASSLGGAFGTDTQYF
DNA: TGTGCCAGCAGCTTAGGCGGTGCCTTTGGCACAGATACGCAGTATTTT

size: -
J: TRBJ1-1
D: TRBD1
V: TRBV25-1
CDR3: CASSAIQGARSLNTEAFF
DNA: TGTGCCAGCAGTGCGATACAGGGGGCGAGGTCATTGAACACTGAAGCTTTCTTT

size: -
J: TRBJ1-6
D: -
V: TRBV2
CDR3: CASSGENSPLHF
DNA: TGTGCCAGCAGTGGGGAGAATTCACCCCTCCACTTT